This T cell receptor (beta chain) was obtained from a study of T cell responses to AZD1222 COVID-19 vaccine. Findings and limits, study-wide: Only 5 or 6 people who got AZD1222 tested seropositive at baseline. An increase in Spike-specific TCR breadth and depth was observed after two AZD1222 doses.

The germline V and J ends were trimmed by 5 bases and 6 bases, with 12 bases remaining between them. Germline V gene sequence: CDR1 SGHDN, CDR2 FVKESK. The CDR3 contains 13 residues. This clone has only a few counts. Its antigen is unknown. The assay was immunoSEQ multiplex PCR, and TCRdb's table has in-frame clones only and misses some. The data show about 140,000 clones, with roughly 89% seen just once and about 7.5% held by the top ten. The TCR was taken from an adult who received the MenACWY meningococcal vaccine as a control. This chain links TRBV14 with TRBJ2-3; no clear D gene. Sample: peripheral blood, taken 28 days after the second dose of the MenACWY control vaccine. The CDR3 sequence is CASSDQVLDTQYF. The DNA of the CDR3 is TGTGCCAGCAGCGATCAGGTGTTGGATACGCAGTATTTT.